The present entry profiles one T cell receptor beta chain with its context. Its antigen is not known. The sample originates from a study of Ad26.COV2.S vaccination and SARS-CoV-2 variants. About the research overall: The authors gave Ad26.COV2.S intramuscularly, either once or twice 56 days apart.

V was trimmed by 6 bases and J by 3 bases, leaving 17 bases between them. Germline V CDR1 and CDR2: MNHEY, SVGAGI. This CDR3 is 15 amino acids long. Only in-frame clones appear in the TCRdb table, and some are missing; sequencing was by immunoSEQ multiplex PCR. Of 300,000 to 350,000 clones in the sample, roughly 90% are singletons; the top ten hold 6.4%. Study observations and caveats: Recipients of vaccine and of placebo showed similar breadth of their non-spike TCR repertoires. Once vaccination had occurred, spike-specific CD8+ and CD4+ T cell responses reportedly showed substantial breadth. Recipients given vaccine exceeded placebo recipients in spike-specific TCR breadth.

Noted treatment: around 19 received Ad26.COV2.S at low or high dose, single or two shots; 5 received placebo; per-sample allocation not given. Sample collection was performed on day 63 after the first vaccine or placebo injection. Specimen: peripheral blood, collected in a trial of Ad26.COV2.S vaccine versus placebo. The origin of this receptor is a person between 18 and 59 years old who received the Ad26.COV2.S COVID-19 vaccine or a placebo. The chain has TRBV6-5 and TRBJ1-2, with a weak D call TRBD1 (6 bases). DNA for the CDR3: TGTGCCAGCAGCCCCCTCGGCAGGGGACACTATGGCTACACCTTC. The encoded protein is CASSPLGRGHYGYTF.